This is a list of T cell receptor beta chains from one sample in a study of shared clonotypes between healthy human individuals. TCRdb's copy holds only in-frame clones and misses some; the assay was immunoSEQ multiplex PCR. The table lists hundreds of thousands of clones, approximately 73% of them singletons, with more than 1.5% in the top ten. Sequencing was carried out using memory CD4+ T cells sorted from blood. These receptors originate from a woman aged 25 to 39 in good health. CDR3s include the opening cysteine and the closing phenylalanine or tryptophan. The order of the fields is J gene, clone size, D gene, V gene, CDR3 protein, CDR3 DNA. D genes are given only for firm matches. Size values are once, few and many counts, or a class for expanded clones, and some rows have none.

TRBJ2-5,.,TRBD1,TRBV5-1,CASSRQGQSQETQYF,TGCGCCAGCAGCCGACAGGGACAATCTCAAGAGACCCAGTACTTC
TRBJ2-7,few,.,TRBV29-1,CSVEDRAGTYEQYF,TGCAGCGTTGAAGATCGGGCTGGAACCTACGAGCAGTACTTC
TRBJ1-4,.,TRBD1,TRBV6-5,CASSPRTGVNEKLFF,TGTGCCAGCAGTCCCCGGACAGGGGTAAATGAAAAACTGTTTTTT
TRBJ1-2,few,.,TRBV7-9,CASSVPEGYTF,TGTGCCAGCAGCGTACCAGAGGGCTACACCTTC
TRBJ2-5,.,TRBD2,TRBV5-1,CASSPGLAGERMETQYF,TGCGCCAGCAGCCCGGGACTAGCGGGAGAGAGGATGGAGACCCAGTACTTC
TRBJ2-2,.,.,TRBV5-6,CASSLGVTGELFF,TGTGCCAGCAGCTTGGGGGTTACCGGGGAGCTGTTTTTT
TRBJ1-1,.,.,TRBV28,CASRGRNTEAFF,TGTGCCAGCAGAGGAAGGAACACTGAAGCTTTCTTT
TRBJ2-3,.,TRBD2,TRBV2,CASSELTSGTTDTQYF,TGTGCCAGCAGTGAACTAACTAGCGGGACGACAGATACGCAGTATTTT
TRBJ2-7,.,TRBD1,TRBV4-1,CASSQRGQAFYEQYF,TGCGCCAGCAGCCAGAGGGGACAGGCTTTCTACGAGCAGTACTTC
TRBJ1-4,.,.,TRBV30,CAWTLPGMDEKLFF,TGTGCCTGGACCCTCCCGGGGATGGATGAAAAACTGTTTTTT
TRBJ1-5,.,.,TRBV14,CASSQGSGINQPQHF,TGTGCCAGCAGCCAAGGTTCAGGGATTAATCAGCCCCAGCATTTT
TRBJ2-7,.,.,TRBV7-2,CASSWRHEQYF,TGTGCCAGCAGCTGGCGCCACGAGCAGTACTTC
TRBJ2-1,.,TRBD1,TRBV28,CASIPGTVAFNEQFF,TGTGCCAGCATCCCGGGGACAGTGGCCTTCAATGAGCAGTTCTTC
TRBJ1-1,.,TRBD1,TRBV28,CASSSPGGGRTEAFF,TGTGCCAGCAGTTCCCCAGGGGGTGGCCGAACTGAAGCTTTCTTT
TRBJ2-7,.,TRBD1,TRBV5-5,CASSTWTGNEQYF,TGTGCCAGCAGCACGTGGACAGGGAACGAGCAGTACTTC
TRBJ2-3,.,TRBD1,TRBV5-4,CASSTQGASTDTQYF,TGTGCCAGCAGCACGCAGGGGGCCAGCACAGATACGCAGTATTTT
TRBJ1-2,.,.,TRBV14,CASSQVPSPYGYTF,TGTGCCAGCAGCCAAGTCCCAAGTCCCTATGGCTACACCTTC
TRBJ1-2,.,.,TRBV5-1,CASNFDPDPNYGYTF,TGCGCCAGCAATTTCGATCCGGATCCTAACTATGGCTACACCTTC
TRBJ2-5,.,.,TRBV5-4,CASSLGLAQETQYF,TGTGCCAGCAGCTTAGGCCTAGCCCAAGAGACCCAGTACTTC
TRBJ2-5,.,.,TRBV25-1,CASSPSEGLLQETQYF,TGTGCCAGCAGTCCATCGGAGGGACTTCTCCAAGAGACCCAGTACTTC
TRBJ2-2,once,.,TRBV19,CASKSARNTGELFF,TGTGCCAGTAAGAGTGCCCGGAACACCGGGGAGCTGTTTTTT
TRBJ2-7,.,TRBD2,TRBV28,CASSLAGGRGYEQYF,TGTGCCAGCAGTCTAGCGGGAGGTAGGGGCTACGAGCAGTACTTC
TRBJ2-5,.,TRBD2,TRBV4-1,CASSQVGSRASGKQETQYF,TGCGCCAGCAGCCAAGTGGGATCTCGGGCTAGCGGGAAGCAAGAGACCCAGTACTTC
TRBJ2-3,once,.,TRBV2,CARLKGNTDTQYF,TGTGCCAGATTAAAGGGGAACACAGATACGCAGTATTTT
TRBJ1-3,.,.,TRBV27,CASSGTGLSGNTIYF,TGTGCCAGCAGTGGAACAGGACTCTCTGGAAACACCATATATTTT
TRBJ2-1,.,TRBD1,TRBV28,CASGDRAHTYNEQFF,TGTGCCAGCGGAGACAGGGCACACACCTACAATGAGCAGTTCTTC
TRBJ1-2,.,TRBD1,TRBV6-1,CASSEGTGRTYGYTF,TGTGCCAGCAGTGAAGGGACAGGGCGTACCTATGGCTACACCTTC
TRBJ2-5,.,TRBD1,TRBV29-1,CSLSDRGIRETQYF,TGCAGCCTTTCGGACAGGGGCATTCGGGAGACCCAGTACTTC
TRBJ2-3,once,.,TRBV2,CASRGDAPLTDTQYF,TGTGCCAGCAGGGGAGACGCTCCCCTCACAGATACGCAGTATTTT
TRBJ2-6,few,.,TRBV7-9,CASSLDTQFGANVLTF,TGTGCCAGCAGCTTAGACACCCAGTTCGGGGCCAACGTCCTGACTTTC
TRBJ2-4,.,.,TRBV4-1,CASSHPGGGLPRAKNIQYF,TGCGCCAGCAGCCACCCTGGTGGAGGGTTACCCCGAGCCAAAAACATTCAGTACTTC
TRBJ2-7,few,TRBD1,TRBV28,CASSSTDRYEQYF,TGTGCCAGCAGTTCGACGGACAGGTACGAGCAGTACTTC
TRBJ2-7,once,.,TRBV4-1,CASSQVQAGPHEQYF,TGCGCCAGCAGCCAAGTTCAGGCAGGGCCCCACGAGCAGTACTTC
TRBJ2-2,.,.,TRBV28,CASSLLTGELFF,TGTGCCAGCAGCCTTCTCACCGGGGAGCTGTTTTTT
TRBJ2-5,.,.,TRBV19,CASSDVGKTKETQYF,TGTGCCAGTAGTGATGTGGGCAAAACTAAAGAGACCCAGTACTTC
TRBJ2-3,few,TRBD2,TRBV15,CATSRDYSSGNTDTQYF,TGTGCCACCAGCAGAGATTATTCTAGCGGGAACACAGATACGCAGTATTTT
TRBJ2-7,few,TRBD1,TRBV28,CASSFRQGDLPSSYEQYF,TGTGCCAGCAGTTTCAGACAGGGGGACCTACCCTCTTCCTACGAGCAGTACTTC
TRBJ2-5,.,TRBD2,TRBV18,CASSPPGLARGKETQYF,TGTGCCAGCTCACCACCGGGACTAGCAAGGGGTAAAGAGACCCAGTACTTC
TRBJ1-4,.,TRBD1,TRBV29-1,CSVAGQGATNEKLFF,TGCAGCGTTGCGGGACAGGGTGCAACTAATGAAAAACTGTTTTTT
TRBJ1-1,.,TRBD1,TRBV29-1,CSVGTDMNTEAFF,TGCAGCGTCGGGACAGACATGAACACTGAAGCTTTCTTT
TRBJ2-3,.,.,TRBV7-2,CASRLLGDTSTDTQYF,TGTGCCAGCAGGTTGTTGGGGGACACTAGCACAGATACGCAGTATTTT